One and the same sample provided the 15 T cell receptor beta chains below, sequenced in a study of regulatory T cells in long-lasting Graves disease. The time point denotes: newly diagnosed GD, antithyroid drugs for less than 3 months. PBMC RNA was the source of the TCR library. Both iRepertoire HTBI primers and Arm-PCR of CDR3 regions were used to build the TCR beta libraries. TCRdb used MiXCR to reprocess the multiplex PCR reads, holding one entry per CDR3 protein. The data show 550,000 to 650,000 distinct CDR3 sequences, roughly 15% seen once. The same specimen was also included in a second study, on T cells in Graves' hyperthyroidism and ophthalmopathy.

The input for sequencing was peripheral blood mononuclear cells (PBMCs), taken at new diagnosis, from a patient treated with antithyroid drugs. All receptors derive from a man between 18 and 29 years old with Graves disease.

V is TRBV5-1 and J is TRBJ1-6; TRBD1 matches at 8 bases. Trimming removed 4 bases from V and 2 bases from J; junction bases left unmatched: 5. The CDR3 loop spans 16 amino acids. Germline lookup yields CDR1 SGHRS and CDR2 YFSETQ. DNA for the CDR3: TGCGCCAGCAGCCTGTCGACAGGGGCCTATAATTCACCCCTCCACTTT. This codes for CASSLSTGAYNSPLHF. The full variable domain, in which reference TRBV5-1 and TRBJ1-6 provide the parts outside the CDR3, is KAGVTQTPRYLIKTRGQQVTLSCSPISGHRSVSWYQQTPGQGLQFLFEYFSETQRNKGNFPGRFSGRQFSNSRSEMNVSTLELGDSALYLCASSLSTGAYNSPLHFGNGTRLTVT.

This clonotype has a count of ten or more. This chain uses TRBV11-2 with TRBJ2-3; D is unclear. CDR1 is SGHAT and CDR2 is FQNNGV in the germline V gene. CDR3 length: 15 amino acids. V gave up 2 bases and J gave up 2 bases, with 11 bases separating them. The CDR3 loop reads CASSLSPGVTDTQYF. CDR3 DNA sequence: TGTGCCAGCAGCTTATCGCCAGGAGTCACAGATACGCAGTATTTT.

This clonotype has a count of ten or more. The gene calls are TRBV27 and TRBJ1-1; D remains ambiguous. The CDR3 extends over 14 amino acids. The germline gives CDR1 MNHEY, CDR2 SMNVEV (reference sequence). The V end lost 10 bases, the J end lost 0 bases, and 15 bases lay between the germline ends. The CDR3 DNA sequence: TGTGCCACCCTAAGGGCAGGATTGAACACTGAAGCTTTCTTT. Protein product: CATLRAGLNTEAFF.

CDR3 nucleotides: TGTGCCAGCAGCTATAGAGGGACGGGGGGAGCCAAAAACATTCAGTACTTC. It yields the protein CASSYRGTGGAKNIQYF. The chain has TRBV11-2 and TRBJ2-4; the match to TRBD2 covers 7 bases. Unmatched junction bases numbered 9, after V lost 4 bases and J lost 0 bases. There are 17 residues in the CDR3. In germline, CDR1 is SGHAT, CDR2 FQNNGV.

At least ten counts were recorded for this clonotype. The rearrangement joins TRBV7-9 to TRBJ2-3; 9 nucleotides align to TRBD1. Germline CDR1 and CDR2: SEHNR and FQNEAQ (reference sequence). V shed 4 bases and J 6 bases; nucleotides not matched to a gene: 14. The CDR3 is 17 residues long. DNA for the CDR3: TGTGCCAGCAGCTCGAACAGGGGGCGACCCCCTTGGGATACGCAGTATTTT. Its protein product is CASSSNRGRPPWDTQYF.

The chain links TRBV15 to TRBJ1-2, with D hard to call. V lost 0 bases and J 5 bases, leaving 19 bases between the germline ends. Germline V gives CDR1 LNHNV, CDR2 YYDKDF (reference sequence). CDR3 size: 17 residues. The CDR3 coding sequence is TGTGCCACCAGCAGAGATCTGGGGAGCCCAGACGGGTATGGCTACACCTTC. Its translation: CATSRDLGSPDGYGYTF.

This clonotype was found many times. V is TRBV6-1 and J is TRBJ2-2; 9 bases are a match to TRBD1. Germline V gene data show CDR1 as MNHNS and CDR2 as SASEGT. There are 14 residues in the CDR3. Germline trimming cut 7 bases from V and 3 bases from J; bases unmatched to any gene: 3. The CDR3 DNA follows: TGTGCCAGCATCCGGACAGGGGACACCGGGGAGCTGTTTTTT. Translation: CASIRTGDTGELFF.

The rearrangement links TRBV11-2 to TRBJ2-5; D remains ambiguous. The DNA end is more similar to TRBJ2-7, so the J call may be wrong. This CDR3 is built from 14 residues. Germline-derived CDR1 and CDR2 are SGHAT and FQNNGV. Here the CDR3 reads CASSLEASLVEQYF. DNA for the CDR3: TGTGCCAGCAGCTTAGAGGCCAGTTTGGTCGAGCAGTACTTC.

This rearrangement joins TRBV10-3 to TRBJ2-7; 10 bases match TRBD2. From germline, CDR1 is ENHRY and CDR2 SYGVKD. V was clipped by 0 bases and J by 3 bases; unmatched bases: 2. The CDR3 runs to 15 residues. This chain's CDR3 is CAISESRTSGYEQYF. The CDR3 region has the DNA TGTGCCATCAGTGAGTCGCGGACTAGCGGCTACGAGCAGTACTTC.

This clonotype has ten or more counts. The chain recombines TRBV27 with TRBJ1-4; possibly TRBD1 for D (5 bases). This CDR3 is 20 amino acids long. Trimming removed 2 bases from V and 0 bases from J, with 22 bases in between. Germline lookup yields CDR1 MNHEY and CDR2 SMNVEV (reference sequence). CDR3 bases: TGTGCCAGCAGTTTACGGTACAGGCGCCTTCGGACGACAACTAATGAAAAACTGTTTTTT. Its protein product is CASSLRYRRLRTTTNEKLFF.

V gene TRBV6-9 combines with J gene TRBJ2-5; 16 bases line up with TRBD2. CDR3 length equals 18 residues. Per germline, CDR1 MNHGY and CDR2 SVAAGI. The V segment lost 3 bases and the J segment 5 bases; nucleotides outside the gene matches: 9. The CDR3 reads CASSYLGTSGRGLETQYF. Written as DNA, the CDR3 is TGTGCCAGCAGTTACCTGGGGACTAGCGGGAGGGGGCTGGAGACCCAGTACTTC.

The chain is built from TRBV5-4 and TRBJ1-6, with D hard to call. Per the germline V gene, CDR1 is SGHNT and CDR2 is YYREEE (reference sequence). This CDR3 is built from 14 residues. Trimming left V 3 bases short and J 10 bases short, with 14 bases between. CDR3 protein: CASSSLGSSSPLHF. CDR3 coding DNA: TGTGCCAGCAGCTCTCTCGGCTCATCCTCACCCCTCCACTTT.

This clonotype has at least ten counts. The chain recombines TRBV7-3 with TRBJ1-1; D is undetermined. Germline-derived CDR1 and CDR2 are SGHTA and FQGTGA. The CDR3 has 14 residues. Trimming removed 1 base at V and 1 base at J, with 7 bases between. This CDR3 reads CASSLNPGNTEAFF. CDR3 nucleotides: TGTGCCAGCAGCTTAAACCCGGGGAACACTGAAGCTTTCTTT.

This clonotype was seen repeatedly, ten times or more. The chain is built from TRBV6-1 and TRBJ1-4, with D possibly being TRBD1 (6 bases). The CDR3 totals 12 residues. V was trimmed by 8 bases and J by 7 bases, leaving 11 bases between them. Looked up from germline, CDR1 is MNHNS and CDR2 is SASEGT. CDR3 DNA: TGTGCCAGCGAGGGGGTTGGTGAAAAACTGTTTTTT. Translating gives CASEGVGEKLFF.

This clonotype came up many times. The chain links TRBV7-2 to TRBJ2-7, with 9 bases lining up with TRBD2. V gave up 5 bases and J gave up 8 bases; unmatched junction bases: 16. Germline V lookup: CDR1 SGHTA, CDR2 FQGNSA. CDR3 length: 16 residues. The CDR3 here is CASSPGVLAGNRKQYF. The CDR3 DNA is TGTGCCAGCAGCCCGGGGGTGCTAGCGGGAAATAGGAAGCAGTACTTC.